The T cell receptor (beta chain) described here comes from a study of cytomegalovirus exposure and HLA in healthy donors. Study outcomes and limitations: Over 150 TCR beta chains were listed as cytomegalovirus-associated. One later analysis, an examination of the 90 to 150 validation repertoires, found that first-cohort TCR clusters tended to co-occur in them.

For this clone: Antigen: not known.

Clones were read by immunoSEQ multiplex PCR, and TCRdb kept only the in-frame ones, dropping some. The sample includes about 310,000 clones, 70% to 90% of them seen just once. The CDR3 runs 17 residues. Germline V lookup: CDR1 LGHNA, CDR2 YSLEER. V shed 4 bases and J 0 bases; nucleotides not matched to a gene: 8. Sequencing was carried out using PBMCs. This receptor was identified in a man aged 25 to 40 in good health and CMV-seronegative. V is TRBV4-3 and J is TRBJ2-2; 7 nucleotides agree with TRBD1. CDR3 protein: CASSLTTTGPNTGELFF. The CDR3 bases are TGCGCCAGCAGCCTAACGACGACAGGGCCGAACACCGGGGAGCTGTTTTTT.